The 17 T cell receptor beta chains given below trace back to one sample, sequenced in a study of T-cell memory formation after mild COVID-19. Each CDR3 protein is one row after TCRdb ran MiXCR on the 5' RACE reads. The sample contains 350,000 to 400,000 distinct CDR3 sequences, around 15% of which appear only once. Sequences were obtained from PBMCs or a T cell subset sorted from them (not recorded which). The receptors here all came from a man aged 18 to 29 who had mild COVID-19 (a few samples of this study predate the infection). Cell type and time point are not known.

This clonotype came up a few times. This chain connects TRBV23-1 to TRBJ2-1; 9 bases are a match to TRBD2. TRBV23-1 qualifies as an ORF whose function is uncertain. The V gene end was trimmed by 1 base and the J gene end by 15 bases; junction bases not matched to a gene: 19. The CDR3 has 17 amino acids. The CDR3 loop reads CASSQLAGGPAETQGFF. For the CDR3, the DNA is TGCGCCAGCAGTCAATTGGCGGGGGGGCCGGCAGAAACCCAGGGGTTCTTC.

V usage is TRBV6-5 and J usage is TRBJ1-1, with D maybe TRBD1 (5 bases). The CDR3 consists of 14 residues. The germline V gene has CDR1 MNHEY and CDR2 SVGAGI. The ends were cut back, 2 bases at V and 5 bases at J, with 12 bases in the middle. The CDR3: CASSYNGGETEAFF. The CDR3 DNA follows: TGTGCCAGCAGTTACAATGGGGGTGAGACTGAAGCTTTCTTT.

As concerns this clonotype: A read error is possible here, since a much larger clone lies one base away. The chain couples TRBV3-1 to TRBJ1-3; no clear D. Germline loops: CDR1 LGHDT, CDR2 YNNKEL (reference sequence). CDR3 length: 16 residues. Between the trimmed V and J ends, which lost 0 bases and 3 bases, there was a span of 12 bases. The chain's CDR3 is CASSQDHARSGNTIYF. Here the CDR3 DNA reads TGTGCCAGCAGCCAAGATCACGCTAGAAGTGGAAACACCATATATTTT.

This clonotype has a count of ten or more. J is TRBJ2-2 and V is TRBV6-5; either TRBD1 or TRBD2 may supply D (5 bases each). Germline loops: CDR1 MNHEY, CDR2 SVGAGI. V lost 7 bases to trimming and J lost 2 bases, with 14 bases between them. The CDR3 spans 15 residues. The CDR3 sequence is CASTSGRVNTGELFF. The DNA of the CDR3 is TGTGCCAGCACCTCGGGACGGGTTAACACCGGGGAGCTGTTTTTT.

The genes are TRBV7-9 and TRBJ1-1; D is perhaps TRBD1 (5 bases). Per the germline V gene, CDR1 is SEHNR and CDR2 is FQNEAQ (reference sequence). V was shortened by 7 bases and J by 0 bases, with 18 bases between the two germline ends. The length of the CDR3 is 16 residues. This CDR3 reads CASTSTEGRMNTEAFF. CDR3 DNA sequence: TGTGCCAGCACCTCAACCGAGGGGCGAATGAACACTGAAGCTTTCTTT.

This clonotype turned up a few times. V and J are TRBV4-2 and TRBJ2-7; 8 bases align to TRBD1. Germline CDR1 is LGHNA and CDR2 is YNFKEQ. Germline trimming cut 0 bases from V and 6 bases from J; bases unmatched to any gene: 1. The CDR3 is made up of 13 amino acids. CDR3 DNA: TGTGCCAGCAGCCAAGACAGGGGGCGCGAGCAGTACTTC. Its protein is CASSQDRGREQYF.

This clonotype was recorded a few times. The CDR3 loop is CASSLEGAANTEAFF. CDR3 DNA: TGCGCCAGCAGCTTGGAGGGGGCGGCGAACACTGAAGCTTTCTTT. This rearrangement joins TRBV5-1 to TRBJ1-1; TRBD1 agrees at 7 bases. With V trimmed by 0 bases and J by 1 base, 3 bases remained unmatched. This CDR3 is built from 15 residues. The germline gives CDR1 SGHRS, CDR2 YFSETQ.

The chain recombines TRBV3-1 with TRBJ2-1, with D perhaps TRBD1 or TRBD2 (6 bases each). With 0 bases removed from V and 2 bases from J, the gap between germline ends came to 8 bases. The CDR3 totals 15 residues. CDR1 and CDR2 from the germline V gene are LGHDT and YNNKEL (reference sequence). The CDR3 DNA reads TGTGCCAGCAGCCAAGAAGGGGGGCCCTACAATGAGCAGTTCTTC. Protein: CASSQEGGPYNEQFF.

The chain's CDR3 is CASSPNQRQETQYF. CDR3 DNA sequence: TGTGCCAGCAGCCCTAACCAGCGGCAAGAGACCCAGTACTTC. The rearrangement links TRBV3-1 to TRBJ2-5, with a tentative D call TRBD2 (5 bases). Germline V gene sequence: CDR1 LGHDT, CDR2 YNNKEL (reference sequence). Trimming removed 4 bases from V and 2 bases from J, with 11 bases in between. The CDR3 length is 14 residues.

The V gene is TRBV7-3, the J gene TRBJ2-3; D is tentatively TRBD1 or TRBD2 (5 bases each). V lost 5 bases to trimming and J lost 1 base, with 16 bases between them. The CDR3 consists of 16 residues. Germline CDR1 and CDR2: SGHTA and FQGTGA. CDR3 sequence reads: CASSHPGLSGTDTQYF. In DNA form, the CDR3 reads TGTGCCAGCAGCCACCCGGGGCTTTCGGGCACAGATACGCAGTATTTT.

This clonotype was detected ten times or more. At one of its ends the junction is not consistent with the germline gene, which may arise from a read error. V gene TRBV5-1 combines with J gene TRBJ1-1; D is unresolved. Germline V gene data show CDR1 as SGHRS and CDR2 as YFSETQ. CDR3 length: 13 amino acids. The CDR3 DNA reads as TGTGCCAGCAGCTTACTAGGGAACACTGAAGCTTTCTTT. The encoded protein is CASSLLGNTEAFF. Drawing the rest from reference TRBV5-1 and TRBJ1-1, the complete variable domain is KAGVTQTPRYLIKTRGQQVTLSCSPISGHRSVSWYQQTPGQGLQFLFEYFSETQRNKGNFPGRFSGRQFSNSRSEMNVSTLELGDSALYLCASSLLGNTEAFFGQGTRLTVV.

The chain has TRBV10-3 and TRBJ2-6, with 9 nucleotides matching TRBD1. The CDR3 runs to 17 residues. V was pared by 1 base and J by 4 bases, with 5 bases of the junction left unmatched. Germline V gives CDR1 ENHRY, CDR2 SYGVKD. CDR3 loop: CAISEFGQGTGANVLTF. CDR3 sequence (DNA): TGTGCCATCAGTGAGTTTGGACAGGGGACCGGGGCCAACGTCCTGACTTTC.

This chain uses TRBV2 with TRBJ2-2; 9 bases match TRBD1. Per germline, CDR1 SNHLY and CDR2 FYNNEI. The CDR3 is 14 residues long. The junction had 6 bases not matched to a gene; V was cut back by 6 bases and J by 7 bases. The DNA of the CDR3 is TGTGCCAGCAGCGGGGACAGGGCGGTCGGGGAGCTGTTTTTT. Encoded protein: CASSGDRAVGELFF.

This clonotype was found many times. The gene calls are TRBV7-6 and TRBJ2-7; D might be TRBD1 (6 bases). V lost 1 base, J lost 5 bases, and 9 bases lay in between. Germline CDR1 is SGHVS and CDR2 is FNYEAQ. This CDR3 contains 13 residues. The CDR3 region has the DNA TGTGCCAGCAGCTTAGGCAGGGGTGACGAGCAGTACTTC. This encodes CASSLGRGDEQYF.

The chain joins TRBV4-1 to TRBJ2-2; 9 bases match TRBD1. CDR1 MGHRA and CDR2 YSYEKL come from the germline V gene. This CDR3 is built from 17 residues. Trimming removed 4 bases from V and 4 bases from J; junction bases left unmatched: 10. The CDR3 DNA is TGCGCCAGCAGCCCCTCGTCCGGGACAGGGATCACCGGGGAGCTGTTTTTT. Residues: CASSPSSGTGITGELFF.

This clonotype was counted a few times. The CDR3 sequence: CASSLTPAADGYTF. CDR3 coding DNA: TGCGCCAGCAGCTTGACCCCGGCGGCGGATGGCTACACCTTC. The V gene is TRBV5-1, the J gene TRBJ1-2; the D is unclear. With 1 base removed from V and 6 bases from J, the gap between germline ends came to 13 bases. This CDR3 spans 14 amino acids. Germline CDR1 SGHRS, CDR2 YFSETQ.

This clonotype was observed a few times. The V gene is TRBV23-1, the J gene TRBJ2-7; 8 positions match TRBD1. TRBV23-1 is flagged as an ORF with uncertain function. Trimming at V came to 6 bases and at J to 4 bases, leaving 11 bases not matched to a gene. The CDR3 consists of 15 residues. DNA of the CDR3: TGCGCCAGCAGCTCCGAGGCGGACAGGGATTACGAGCAGTACGTC. As protein: CASSSEADRDYEQYV.